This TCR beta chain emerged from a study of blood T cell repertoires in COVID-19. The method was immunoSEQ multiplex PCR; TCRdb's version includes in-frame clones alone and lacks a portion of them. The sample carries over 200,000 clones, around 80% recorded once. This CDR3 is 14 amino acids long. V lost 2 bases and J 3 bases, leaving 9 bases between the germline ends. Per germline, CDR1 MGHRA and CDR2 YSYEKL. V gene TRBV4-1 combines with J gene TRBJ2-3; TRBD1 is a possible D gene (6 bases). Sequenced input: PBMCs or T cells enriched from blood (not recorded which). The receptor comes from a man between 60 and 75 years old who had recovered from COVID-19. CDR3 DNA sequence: TGCGCCAGCAGCCAACAAGGGGGTACAGATACGCAGTATTTT. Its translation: CASSQQGGTDTQYF.